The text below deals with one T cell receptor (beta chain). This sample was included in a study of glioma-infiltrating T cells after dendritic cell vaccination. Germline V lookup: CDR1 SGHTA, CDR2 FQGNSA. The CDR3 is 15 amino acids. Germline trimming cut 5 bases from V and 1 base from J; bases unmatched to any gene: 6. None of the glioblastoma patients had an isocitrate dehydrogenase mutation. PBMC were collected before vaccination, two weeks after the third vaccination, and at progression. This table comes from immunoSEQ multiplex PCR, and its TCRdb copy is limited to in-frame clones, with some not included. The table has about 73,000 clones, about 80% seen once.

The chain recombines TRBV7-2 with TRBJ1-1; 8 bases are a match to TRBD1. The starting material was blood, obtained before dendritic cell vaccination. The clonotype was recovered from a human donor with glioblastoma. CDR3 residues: CASSPRTGSNTEAFF. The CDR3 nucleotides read TGTGCCAGCAGCCCAAGGACAGGGTCGAACACTGAAGCTTTCTTT. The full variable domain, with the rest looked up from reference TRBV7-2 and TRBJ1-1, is GAGVSQSPSNKVTEKGKDVELRCDPISGHTALYWYRQSLGQGLEFLIYFQGNSAPDKSGLPSDRFSAERTGGSVSTLTIQRTQQEDSAVYLCASSPRTGSNTEAFFGQGTRLTVV.